The T cell receptor (beta chain) described here comes from a study of T cell responses to AZD1222 COVID-19 vaccine. Germline-derived CDR1 and CDR2 are MNHEY and SVGEGT. V was pared by 2 bases and J by 5 bases, with 13 bases between. CDR3 length: 15 amino acids. Profiled with immunoSEQ multiplex PCR; TCRdb holds only in-frame clones, not every one. The table has under 200,000 clones, approximately 90% seen once. This clone was seen a single time. The antigen is undetermined. Study-wide results and limits: Per reports, nearly half of all spike-specific TCRs target regions that are unmutated in variants.

The source was peripheral blood, collected on day 0 of AZD1222 vaccination. The origin of this receptor is an adult in good health. The rearrangement joins TRBV6-2 or TRBV6-3 to TRBJ1-5; no firm D call. The CDR3 loop reads CASSYGPRGDQPQHF. The CDR3 DNA follows: TGTGCCAGCAGTTACGGCCCTCGGGGTGATCAGCCCCAGCATTTT.